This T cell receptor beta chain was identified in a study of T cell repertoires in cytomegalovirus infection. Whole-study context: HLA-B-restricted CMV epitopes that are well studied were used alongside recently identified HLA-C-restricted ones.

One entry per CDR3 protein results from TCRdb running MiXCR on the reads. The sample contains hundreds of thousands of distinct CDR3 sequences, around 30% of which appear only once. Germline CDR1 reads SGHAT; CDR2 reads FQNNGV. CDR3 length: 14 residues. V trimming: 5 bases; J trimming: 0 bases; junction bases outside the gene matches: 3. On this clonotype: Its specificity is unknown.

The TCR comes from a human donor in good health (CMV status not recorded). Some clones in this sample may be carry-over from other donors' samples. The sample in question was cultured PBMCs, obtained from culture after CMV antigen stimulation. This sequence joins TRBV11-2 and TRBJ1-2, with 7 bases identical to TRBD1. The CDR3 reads CASSRRGANYGYTF. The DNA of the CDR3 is TGTGCCAGCAGCCGCAGGGGGGCTAACTATGGCTACACCTTC.